The present entry profiles one T cell receptor beta chain with its context. Sequencing was performed with immunoSEQ multiplex PCR; in TCRdb, only in-frame clones are kept and a portion is missing. In the table there are roughly 58,000 clones, roughly nine tenths of which are singletons. The data are from a study of lymphopenia after photon versus proton radiotherapy. The CDR3 is 15 amino acids. The V segment lost 4 bases and the J segment 8 bases; nucleotides outside the gene matches: 11. Germline CDR1 reads LNHDA; CDR2 reads SQIVND (reference sequence). The V gene is TRBV19, the J gene TRBJ2-1, with 7 nucleotides matching TRBD1. The receptor was derived from a man aged 80 or over with esophageal cancer. Sequenced here: peripheral blood, sampled from a patient treated with proton-based radiotherapy. The CDR3 bases are TGTGCCAGTAGTAAGGAGGACAGGCCCCATGATGAGCAGTTCTTC. As protein: CASSKEDRPHDEQFF.